One and the same sample provided the 28 T cell receptor beta chains below, sequenced in a study of CD8 T cells in ankylosing spondylitis. TCRdb re-called the 5' RACE reads through MiXCR, storing one row per CDR3 protein. The sample lists roughly 130,000 distinct CDR3 sequences, over 6.5% occurring once. The source material was blood, either unsorted or a sorted T cell fraction (not recorded which). Receptors were obtained from a male donor with ankylosing spondylitis or in good health (not recorded which).

This clonotype was recorded many times. The rearrangement links TRBV5-1 to TRBJ1-1; possibly TRBD1 for D (6 bases). This CDR3 contains 16 residues. V lost 0 bases to trimming and J lost 5 bases, with 17 bases between them. Germline CDR1 reads SGHRS; CDR2 reads YFSETQ. The CDR3 is CASSLGRGREWTEAFF. The CDR3 region has the DNA TGCGCCAGCAGCTTGGGCAGGGGACGGGAATGGACTGAAGCTTTCTTT.

At least ten counts were recorded for this clonotype. The V gene is TRBV4-1, the J gene TRBJ1-2, with D maybe TRBD1 (6 bases). V lost 4 bases to trimming and J lost 2 bases, with 14 bases between them. Germline-derived CDR1 and CDR2 are MGHRA and YSYEKL. The CDR3 runs to 15 residues. This CDR3 reads CASSRTRGINYGYTF. Here the CDR3 DNA reads TGCGCCAGCAGCCGCACCAGGGGAATCAACTATGGCTACACCTTC.

This clonotype was picked up a small number of times. In DNA form, the CDR3 reads TGTGCCAGCACCTCTCCGCAGGCGGGGGAGACCCAGTACTTC. Amino acids: CASTSPQAGETQYF. The chain employs TRBV7-9 and TRBJ2-5; the D gene is possibly TRBD2 (6 bases). V was cut by 7 bases and J by 5 bases, with 17 bases left in between. Germline V gene lookup returns CDR1 SEHNR and CDR2 FQNEAQ (reference sequence). The CDR3 is 14 amino acids. Together with reference TRBV7-9 and TRBJ2-5, the CDR3 gives the full variable domain: DTGVSQNPRHKITKRGQNVTFRCDPISEHNRLYWYRQTLGQGPEFLTYFQNEAQLEKSRLLSDRFSAERPKGSFSTLEIQRTEQGDSAMYLCASTSPQAGETQYFGPGTRLLVL.

As for this clonotype: A much larger clone differs by one base, so this may be a read error. The chain combines TRBV28 with TRBJ1-2; D is ambiguous. The length of the CDR3 is 14 residues. V was trimmed by 7 bases and J by 0 bases, leaving 12 bases between them. Germline CDR1 is MDHEN and CDR2 is SYDVKM. The CDR3 region is CASNPSTANYGYTF. Here the CDR3 DNA reads TGTGCCAGCAACCCTTCCACAGCTAACTATGGCTACACCTTC.

This clonotype has a count of ten or more. The genes are TRBV5-1 and TRBJ2-7; 9 positions match TRBD1. The ends lost 0 bases at V and 11 bases at J; junction bases unmatched: 18. Germline CDR1 SGHRS, CDR2 YFSETQ. The CDR3 loop spans 17 amino acids. Here the CDR3 DNA reads TGCGCCAGCAGCTTGGGCTTAGGCGTCGTTTCCCGGGACAGGGAGTACTTC. It specifies CASSLGLGVVSRDREYF.

The sample holds many counts of this clonotype. The chain is built from TRBV29-1 and TRBJ2-5; the match to TRBD2 covers 8 bases. Trimming removed 4 bases from V and 2 bases from J; junction bases left unmatched: 9. Looked up from germline, CDR1 is SQVTM and CDR2 is ANQGSEA. The CDR3 loop spans 15 amino acids. The CDR3 protein is CSVARTPSGQETQYF. CDR3 sequence (DNA): TGCAGCGTTGCACGGACGCCTAGCGGGCAAGAGACCCAGTACTTC.

The table lists this clonotype with many counts. The chain links TRBV5-1 to TRBJ2-1; TRBD2 is a possible D gene (6 bases). The CDR3 has 15 residues. Trimming left V 5 bases short and J 3 bases short, with 15 bases between. Germline V gene data show CDR1 as SGHRS and CDR2 as YFSETQ. CDR3 nucleotide sequence: TGCGCCAGCAGTTTTTCGGGGGAGAACTACAATGAGCAGTTCTTC. It encodes CASSFSGENYNEQFF.

In its sample, this clonotype was seen many times. V gene TRBV27 combines with J gene TRBJ2-7, with D possibly matching TRBD1 (6 bases). The germline V gene has CDR1 MNHEY and CDR2 SMNVEV (reference sequence). This CDR3 is built from 15 residues. V was trimmed by 5 bases and J by 7 bases, leaving 21 bases between them. CDR3 sequence: CASSPGVPLNGEQYF. The CDR3 nucleotides read TGTGCCAGCAGTCCAGGGGTTCCCCTTAATGGAGAGCAGTACTTC.

This clonotype appeared a few times. This chain joins TRBV7-2 and TRBJ2-1; TRBD2 might be the D (6 bases). CDR3 length equals 14 residues. Germline lookup yields CDR1 SGHTA and CDR2 FQGNSA. Trimming pared 5 bases from V and 3 bases from J, leaving 11 bases between. CDR3 coding DNA: TGTGCCAGCAGCCCCGGGACTTACTACAATGAGCAGTTCTTC. It codes for CASSPGTYYNEQFF.

At least ten counts were recorded for this clonotype. CDR3 in amino acids: CASSLDRGLDGYTF. The DNA for the CDR3 is TGCGCCAGCAGCTTGGACAGGGGGCTGGATGGCTACACCTTC. The V and J genes are TRBV5-1 and TRBJ1-2, with 9 positions matching TRBD1. After removal of 0 bases from V and 6 bases from J, the junction contained 3 bases not matched to a gene. CDR1 and CDR2 (germline): SGHRS, YFSETQ. The CDR3 has 14 residues.

This clonotype has at least ten counts. Here the CDR3 DNA reads TGTGCCAGCAGCCAGACAGGGAAGGATGGCTACACCTTC. Its translation: CASSQTGKDGYTF. This chain links TRBV12-3 or TRBV12-4 with TRBJ1-2, with 7 bases identical to TRBD1. J gave up 6 bases and V 6 bases, and 7 bases lay outside the gene matches. The CDR3 sequence is 13 residues long.

The sample holds many counts of this clonotype. The chain is built from TRBV20-1 and TRBJ2-5; tentatively, D is TRBD2 (5 bases). There are 15 residues in the CDR3. V lost 5 bases, J lost 0 bases, and 16 bases lay in between. Germline V gene data show CDR1 as DFQATT and CDR2 as SNEGSKA (reference sequence). CDR3 sequence (DNA): TGCAGTGCTTTTAGAGCGGATCGGTACCAAGAGACCCAGTACTTC. Its protein product is CSAFRADRYQETQYF.

This clonotype was seen at least ten times. The gene calls are TRBV27 and TRBJ2-1; D is unresolved. CDR1 and CDR2 (germline): MNHEY, SMNVEV (reference sequence). Trimming pared 5 bases from V and 3 bases from J, leaving 8 bases between. This CDR3 is built from 13 residues. For the CDR3, the DNA is TGTGCCAGCAGTGTTAACTACTACAATGAGCAGTTCTTC. Translating gives CASSVNYYNEQFF.

Many counts were recorded for this clonotype. J is TRBJ1-6 and V is TRBV10-3; D remains unclear. The CDR3 consists of 16 residues. CDR1 and CDR2 from the germline V gene are ENHRY and SYGVKD. The ends were cut back, 1 base at V and 9 bases at J, with 16 bases in the middle. The CDR3 reads CAISEFGDKRTSPLHF. CDR3 nucleotide sequence: TGTGCCATCAGTGAGTTCGGCGACAAGAGGACTTCACCCCTCCACTTT.

This clonotype came up many times. The gene calls are TRBV5-1 and TRBJ2-1; D remains unclear. Germline CDR1 and CDR2: SGHRS and YFSETQ. Between the trimmed V and J ends, which lost 4 bases and 4 bases, there was a span of 12 bases. The CDR3 consists of 14 residues. The CDR3 DNA follows: TGCGCCAGCAGCCTACCCTCCAAGTACAATGAGCAGTTCTTC. Protein: CASSLPSKYNEQFF. The full variable domain, with the rest looked up from reference TRBV5-1 and TRBJ2-1, is KAGVTQTPRYLIKTRGQQVTLSCSPISGHRSVSWYQQTPGQGLQFLFEYFSETQRNKGNFPGRFSGRQFSNSRSEMNVSTLELGDSALYLCASSLPSKYNEQFFGPGTRLTVL.

This clonotype has at least ten counts. V gene TRBV4-2 combines with J gene TRBJ2-2; D is perhaps TRBD1 or TRBD2 (6 bases each). This CDR3 is built from 18 residues. CDR1 is LGHNA, CDR2 YNFKEQ, per germline. V was cut by 3 bases and J by 1 base, with 18 bases left in between. CDR3 sequence (DNA): TGTGCCAGCAGCCAGAAGAGGGGGGCCCCGCGGAACACCGGGGAGCTGTTTTTT. Translating it yields CASSQKRGAPRNTGELFF.

In this sample, this clonotype turned up many times. The rearrangement joins TRBV20-1 to TRBJ1-1; D not certain. V lost 5 bases to trimming and J lost 1 base, with 11 bases between them. The CDR3 covers 13 residues. Germline V gives CDR1 DFQATT, CDR2 SNEGSKA (reference sequence). Written as DNA, the CDR3 is TGCAGTGCTCGACGGGTTAAGAACACTGAAGCTTTCTTT. This gives the protein CSARRVKNTEAFF.

This clonotype was picked up many times. This chain joins TRBV12-3 or TRBV12-4 and TRBJ1-5; 8 nucleotides agree with TRBD1. CDR3 size: 13 residues. V lost 6 bases, J lost 8 bases, and 6 bases stayed unmatched. CDR3 loop: CASRDREWEPQHF. Written as DNA, the CDR3 is TGTGCCAGCAGGGACAGGGAATGGGAGCCCCAGCATTTT.

This clonotype was counted many times. V and J are TRBV5-5 and TRBJ1-1; maybe TRBD1 (6 bases). The ends were cut back, 4 bases at V and 1 base at J, with 11 bases in the middle. This CDR3 spans 14 amino acids. Germline loops: CDR1 SGHKS, CDR2 YYEKEE (reference sequence). This chain's CDR3 is CASSGGHSNTEAFF. CDR3 bases: TGTGCCAGCAGCGGGGGACATTCGAACACTGAAGCTTTCTTT.

This clonotype was picked up many times. J is TRBJ2-7 and V is TRBV20-1, with 7 bases matching TRBD2. Per the germline V gene, CDR1 is DFQATT and CDR2 is SNEGSKA (reference sequence). The ends lost 6 bases at V and 2 bases at J; junction bases unmatched: 10. The CDR3 is made up of 14 amino acids. The CDR3 region is CSALGTTTTYEQYF. The DNA for the CDR3 is TGCAGTGCCCTCGGGACTACCACCACCTACGAGCAGTACTTC.

This clonotype was recorded many times. V is TRBV29-1 and J is TRBJ1-2, with D unclear. The CDR3 contains 12 residues. From germline, CDR1 is SQVTM and CDR2 ANQGSEA. Between the trimmed V and J ends, which lost 1 base and 8 bases, there was a span of 11 bases. CDR3 protein: CSVEALRNGYTF. The CDR3 nucleotides read TGCAGCGTTGAAGCGTTAAGAAACGGCTACACCTTC.

This clonotype appeared many times. J is TRBJ2-3 and V is TRBV5-1; D might be TRBD2 (5 bases). Germline loops: CDR1 SGHRS, CDR2 YFSETQ. CDR3 size: 15 residues. V shed 1 base and J shed 2 bases, with 11 bases lying between them. The CDR3 here is CASSLPSSNTDTQYF. CDR3 sequence (DNA): TGCGCCAGCAGCTTGCCCTCTAGCAACACAGATACGCAGTATTTT.

This clonotype was found many times. The chain joins TRBV15 to TRBJ1-4, with a tentative D call TRBD1 (6 bases). The CDR3 totals 16 residues. Germline values: CDR1 LNHNV, CDR2 YYDKDF (reference sequence). V was clipped by 4 bases and J by 0 bases, with 12 bases between them. The CDR3 sequence is CATSKGGSATNEKLFF. The CDR3 DNA follows: TGTGCCACCAGCAAGGGGGGAAGTGCAACTAATGAAAAACTGTTTTTT.

This clonotype was recorded at least ten times. The CDR3 nucleotides are TGTGCCAGTAGTGTGGCCCCGCGGGGTGGCTACACCTTC. It specifies CASSVAPRGGYTF. The V call is TRBV19, the J call TRBJ1-2; no firm D call. The CDR3 consists of 13 residues. Per germline, CDR1 LNHDA and CDR2 SQIVND (reference sequence). Trimming shortened V by 5 bases and J by 7 bases, and 14 bases separated the two germline ends.

The V and J genes are TRBV18 and TRBJ2-3, with TRBD2 identical over 10 bases. V was clipped by 2 bases and J by 2 bases; unmatched bases: 7. Germline V lookup: CDR1 KGHSH, CDR2 LQKENI. The CDR3 is made up of 17 amino acids. CDR3 sequence reads: CASSPTLAGGNTDTQYF. The DNA of the CDR3 is TGTGCCAGCTCACCAACCTTAGCGGGGGGTAACACAGATACGCAGTATTTT. The variable domain in full, with the rest retrieved from reference TRBV18 and TRBJ2-3, is NAGVMQNPRHLVRRRGQEARLRCSPMKGHSHVYWYRQLPEEGLKFMVYLQKENIIDESGMPKERFSAEFPKEGPSILRIQQVVRGDSAAYFCASSPTLAGGNTDTQYFGPGTRLTVL.

The chain has TRBV7-3 and TRBJ2-1; D may match TRBD1 or TRBD2 (5 bases each). The CDR3 is 14 residues long. Germline V CDR1 and CDR2: SGHTA, FQGTGA. V lost 5 bases and J 5 bases, leaving 13 bases between the germline ends. The CDR3 bases are TGTGCCAGCAGCCCCGGGGCTTTCGACAATGAGCAGTTCTTC. Protein sequence: CASSPGAFDNEQFF.

The genes are TRBV10-2 and TRBJ1-1, with D possibly TRBD1 on 5 matching bases. Trimming left V 3 bases short and J 3 bases short, with 8 bases between. The CDR3 is 13 residues long. Germline V lookup: CDR1 WSHSY, CDR2 SAAADI. The CDR3 loop is CASSDDSYTEAFF. In nucleotides, the CDR3 is TGCGCCAGCAGTGATGACAGTTACACTGAAGCTTTCTTT.

In its sample, this clonotype was seen many times. CDR3 DNA: TGCAGTGCCCCGGACAGGCGTAATGAAAAACTGTTTTTT. The encoded protein is CSAPDRRNEKLFF. J is TRBJ1-4 and V is TRBV20-1; 7 bases align to TRBD1. The CDR3 totals 13 residues. The J segment lost 4 bases and the V segment lost 6 bases, leaving 5 bases of the junction unmatched. CDR1 is DFQATT and CDR2 is SNEGSKA in the germline V gene (reference sequence).